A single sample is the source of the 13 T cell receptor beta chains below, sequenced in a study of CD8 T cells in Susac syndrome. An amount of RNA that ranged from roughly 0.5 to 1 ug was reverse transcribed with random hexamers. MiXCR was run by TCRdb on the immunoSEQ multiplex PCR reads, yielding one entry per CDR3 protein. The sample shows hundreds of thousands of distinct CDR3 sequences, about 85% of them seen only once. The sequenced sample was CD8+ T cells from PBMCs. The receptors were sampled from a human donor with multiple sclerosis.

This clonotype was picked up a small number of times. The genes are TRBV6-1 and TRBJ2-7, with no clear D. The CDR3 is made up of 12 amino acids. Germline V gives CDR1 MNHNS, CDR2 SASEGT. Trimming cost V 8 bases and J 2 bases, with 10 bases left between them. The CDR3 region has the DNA TGTGCCAGCCGCGCCCGAGCCTACGAGCAGTACTTC. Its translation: CASRARAYEQYF.

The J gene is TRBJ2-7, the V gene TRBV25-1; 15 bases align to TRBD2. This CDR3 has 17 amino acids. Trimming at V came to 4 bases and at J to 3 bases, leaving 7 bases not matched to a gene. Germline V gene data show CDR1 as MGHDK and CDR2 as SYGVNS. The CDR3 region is CASSGTSGRAEGYEQYF. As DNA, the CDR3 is TGTGCCAGCAGTGGGACTAGCGGGAGGGCCGAGGGCTACGAGCAGTACTTC.

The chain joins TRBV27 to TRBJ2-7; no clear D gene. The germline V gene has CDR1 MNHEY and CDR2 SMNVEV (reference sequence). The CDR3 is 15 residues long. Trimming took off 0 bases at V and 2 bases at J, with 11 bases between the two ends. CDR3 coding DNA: TGTGCCAGCAGTTTATCTGGCGACGTTCCCTACGAGCAGTACTTC. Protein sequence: CASSLSGDVPYEQYF.

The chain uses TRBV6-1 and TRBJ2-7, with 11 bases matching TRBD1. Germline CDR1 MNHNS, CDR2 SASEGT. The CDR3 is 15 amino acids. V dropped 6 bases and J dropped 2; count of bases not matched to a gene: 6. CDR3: CASSRTGGDTYEQYF. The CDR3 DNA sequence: TGTGCCAGCAGCCGGACAGGGGGCGATACCTACGAGCAGTACTTC.

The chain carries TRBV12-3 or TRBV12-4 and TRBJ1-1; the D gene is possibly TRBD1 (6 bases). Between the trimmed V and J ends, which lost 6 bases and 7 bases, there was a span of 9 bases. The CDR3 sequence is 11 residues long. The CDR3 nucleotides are TGTGCCAGCAGCACAGGGTTTGAAGCTTTCTTT. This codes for CASSTGFEAFF.

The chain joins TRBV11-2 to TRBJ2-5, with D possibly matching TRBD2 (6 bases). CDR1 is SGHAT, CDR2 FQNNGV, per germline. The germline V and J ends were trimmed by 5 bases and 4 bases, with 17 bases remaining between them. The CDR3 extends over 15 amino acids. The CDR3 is CASSPTDLRGETQYF. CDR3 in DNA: TGTGCCAGCAGCCCAACGGACCTGCGGGGAGAGACCCAGTACTTC.

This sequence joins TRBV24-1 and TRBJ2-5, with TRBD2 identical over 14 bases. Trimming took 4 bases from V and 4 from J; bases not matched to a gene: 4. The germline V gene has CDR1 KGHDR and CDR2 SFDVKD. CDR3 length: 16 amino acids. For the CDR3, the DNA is TGTGCCACCAGTGACGGGACTAGCGGGAGTGGAGAGACCCAGTACTTC. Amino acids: CATSDGTSGSGETQYF.

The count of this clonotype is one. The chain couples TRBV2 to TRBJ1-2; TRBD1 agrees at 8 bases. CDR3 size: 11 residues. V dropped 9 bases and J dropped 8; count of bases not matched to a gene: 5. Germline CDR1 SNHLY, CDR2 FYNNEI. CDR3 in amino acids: CASRTGRGYTF. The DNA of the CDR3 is TGTGCCAGTCGGACAGGGAGAGGCTACACCTTC.

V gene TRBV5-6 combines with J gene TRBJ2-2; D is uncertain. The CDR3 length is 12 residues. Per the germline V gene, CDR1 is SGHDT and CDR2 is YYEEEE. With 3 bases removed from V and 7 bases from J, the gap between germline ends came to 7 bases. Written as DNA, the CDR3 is TGTGCCAGCAGCTATGAAGACGGGGAGCTGTTTTTT. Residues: CASSYEDGELFF. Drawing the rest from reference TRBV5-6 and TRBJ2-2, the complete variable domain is DAGVTQSPTHLIKTRGQQVTLRCSPKSGHDTVSWYQQALGQGPQFIFQYYEEEERQRGNFPDRFSGHQFPNYSSELNVNALLLGDSALYLCASSYEDGELFFGEGSRLTVL.

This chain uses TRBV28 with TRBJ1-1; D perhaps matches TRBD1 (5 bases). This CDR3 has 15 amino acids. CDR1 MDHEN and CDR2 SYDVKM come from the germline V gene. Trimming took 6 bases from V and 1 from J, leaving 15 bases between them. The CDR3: CASRGLGEANTEAFF. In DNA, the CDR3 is TGTGCCAGCAGGGGACTGGGCGAGGCGAACACTGAAGCTTTCTTT.

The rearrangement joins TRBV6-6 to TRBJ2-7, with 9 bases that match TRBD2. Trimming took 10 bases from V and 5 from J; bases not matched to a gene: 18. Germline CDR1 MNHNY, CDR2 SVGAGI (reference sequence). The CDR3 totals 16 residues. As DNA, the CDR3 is TGTGCCAACGCCGACATTAGCGGGAGAGGAGTTGACGAGCAGTACTTC. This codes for CANADISGRGVDEQYF.

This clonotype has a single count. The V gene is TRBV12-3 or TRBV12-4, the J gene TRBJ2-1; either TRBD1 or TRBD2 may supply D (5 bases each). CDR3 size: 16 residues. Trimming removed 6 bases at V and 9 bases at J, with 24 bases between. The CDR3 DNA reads TGTGCCAGCAGGTCCCGGGACCAAGGGAGAGGAGGTGAGCAGTTCTTC. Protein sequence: CASRSRDQGRGGEQFF.

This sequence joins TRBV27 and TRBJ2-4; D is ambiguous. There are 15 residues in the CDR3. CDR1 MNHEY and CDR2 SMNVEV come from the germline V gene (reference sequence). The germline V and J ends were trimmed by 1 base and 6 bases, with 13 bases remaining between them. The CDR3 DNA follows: TGTGCCAGCAGTTTATACTCGGCCTCCGTAAACATTCAGTACTTC. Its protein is CASSLYSASVNIQYF.